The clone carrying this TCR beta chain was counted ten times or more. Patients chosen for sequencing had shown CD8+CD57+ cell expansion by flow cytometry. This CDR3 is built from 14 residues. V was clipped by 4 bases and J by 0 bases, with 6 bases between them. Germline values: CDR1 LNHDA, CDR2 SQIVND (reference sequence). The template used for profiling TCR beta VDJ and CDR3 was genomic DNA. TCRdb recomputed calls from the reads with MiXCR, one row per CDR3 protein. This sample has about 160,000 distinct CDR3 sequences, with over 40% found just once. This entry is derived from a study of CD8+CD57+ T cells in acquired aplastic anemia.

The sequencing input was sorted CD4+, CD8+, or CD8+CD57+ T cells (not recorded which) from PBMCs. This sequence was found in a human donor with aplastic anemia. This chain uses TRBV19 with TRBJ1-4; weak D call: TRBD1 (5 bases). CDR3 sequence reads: CASSKTATNEKLFF. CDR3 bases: TGTGCCAGTAGTAAGACAGCAACTAATGAAAAACTGTTTTTT.